This TCR beta chain was observed in a study of cytotoxic CD8 clonotypes in ibrutinib-treated CLL. About the study: Sample averages reached around 270,000 productive templates and under 100,000 productive rearrangements. Findings and limits, study-wide: Upon ibrutinib response clonality rose, and upon progression it fell back toward baseline.

Comments on this clone: The antigen remains unidentified.

Method: immunoSEQ multiplex PCR; TCRdb's copy keeps in-frame clones and lacks some. Here the sample spans fewer than 400,000 clones, about 61% being singletons. CDR1 MGHDK and CDR2 SYGVNS come from the germline V gene. This CDR3 is built from 12 residues. V was shortened by 9 bases and J by 4 bases, with 10 bases between the two germline ends. The sequence came from a human donor with chronic lymphocytic leukemia. The chain combines TRBV25-1 with TRBJ2-1, with D possibly TRBD2 on 5 matching bases. The sequencing here drew on PBMCs, taken after 36 months of ibrutinib treatment. In DNA form, the CDR3 reads TGTGCCAGTATCGGACTTTACAATGAGCAGTTCTTC. This codes for CASIGLYNEQFF.